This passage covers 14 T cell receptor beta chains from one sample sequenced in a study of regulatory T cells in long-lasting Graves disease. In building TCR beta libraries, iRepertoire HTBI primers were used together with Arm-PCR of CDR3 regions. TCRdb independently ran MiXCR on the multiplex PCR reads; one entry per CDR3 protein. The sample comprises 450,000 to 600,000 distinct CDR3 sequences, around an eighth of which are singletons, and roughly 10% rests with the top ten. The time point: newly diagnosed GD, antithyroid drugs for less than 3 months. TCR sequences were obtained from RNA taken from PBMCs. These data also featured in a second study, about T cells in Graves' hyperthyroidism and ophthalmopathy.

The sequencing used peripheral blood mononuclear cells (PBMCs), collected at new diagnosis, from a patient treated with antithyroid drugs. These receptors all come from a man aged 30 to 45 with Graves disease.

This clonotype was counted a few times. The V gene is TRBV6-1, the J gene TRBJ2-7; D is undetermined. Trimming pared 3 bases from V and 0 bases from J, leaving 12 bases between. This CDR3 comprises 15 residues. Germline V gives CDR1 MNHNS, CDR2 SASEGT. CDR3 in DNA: TGTGCCAGCAGTGAGTTACTGACGGTCTCCTACGAGCAGTACTTC. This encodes CASSELLTVSYEQYF.

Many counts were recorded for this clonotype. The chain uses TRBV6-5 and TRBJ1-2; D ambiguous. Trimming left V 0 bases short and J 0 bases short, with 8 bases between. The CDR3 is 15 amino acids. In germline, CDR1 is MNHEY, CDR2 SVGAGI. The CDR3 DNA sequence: TGTGCCAGCAGTTACTCGAACGGGGCTAACTATGGCTACACCTTC. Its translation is CASSYSNGANYGYTF.

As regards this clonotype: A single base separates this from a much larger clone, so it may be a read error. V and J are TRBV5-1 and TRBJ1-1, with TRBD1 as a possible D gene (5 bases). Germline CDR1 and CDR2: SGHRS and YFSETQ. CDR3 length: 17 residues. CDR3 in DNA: TGTGCCAGCAGCCCATGGCGGGCAGGGAGGGAGAACACTAAAGCTTTCTTT. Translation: CASSPWRAGRENTKAFF.

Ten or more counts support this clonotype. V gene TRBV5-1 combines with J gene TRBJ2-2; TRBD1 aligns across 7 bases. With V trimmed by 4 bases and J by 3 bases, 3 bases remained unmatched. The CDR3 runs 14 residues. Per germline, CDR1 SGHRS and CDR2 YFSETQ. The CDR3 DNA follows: TGCGCCAGCAGCCACGGGACAGACACCGGGGAGCTGTTTTTT. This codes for CASSHGTDTGELFF. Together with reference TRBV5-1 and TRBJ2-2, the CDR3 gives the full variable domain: KAGVTQTPRYLIKTRGQQVTLSCSPISGHRSVSWYQQTPGQGLQFLFEYFSETQRNKGNFPGRFSGRQFSNSRSEMNVSTLELGDSALYLCASSHGTDTGELFFGEGSRLTVL.

CDR3 protein: CSASNRQETQYF. The CDR3 DNA reads as TGCAGTGCTAGTAACAGGCAAGAGACCCAGTACTTC. This sequence joins TRBV20-1 and TRBJ2-5; TRBD1 might be the D (5 bases). The CDR3 extends over 12 amino acids. V was clipped by 3 bases and J by 2 bases, with 7 bases between them. Looked up from germline, CDR1 is DFQATT and CDR2 is SNEGSKA (reference sequence).

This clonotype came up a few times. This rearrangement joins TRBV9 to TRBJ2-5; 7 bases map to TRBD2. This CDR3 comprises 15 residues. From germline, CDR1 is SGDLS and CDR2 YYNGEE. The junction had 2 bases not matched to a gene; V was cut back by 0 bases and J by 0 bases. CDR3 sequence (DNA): TGTGCCAGCAGCGTAGATGCGGGAGACCAAGAGACCCAGTACTTC. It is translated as CASSVDAGDQETQYF.

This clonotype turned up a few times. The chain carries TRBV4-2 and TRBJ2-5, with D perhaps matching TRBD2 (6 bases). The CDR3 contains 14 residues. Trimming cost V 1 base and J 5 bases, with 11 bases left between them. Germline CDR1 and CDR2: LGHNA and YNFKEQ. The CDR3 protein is CASSQVAAGETQYF. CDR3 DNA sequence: TGTGCCAGCAGCCAAGTAGCGGCCGGGGAGACCCAGTACTTC.

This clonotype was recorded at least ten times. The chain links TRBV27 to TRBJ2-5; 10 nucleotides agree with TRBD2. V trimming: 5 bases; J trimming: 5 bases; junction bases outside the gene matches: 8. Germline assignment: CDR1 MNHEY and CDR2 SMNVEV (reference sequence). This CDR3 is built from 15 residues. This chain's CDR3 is CASSLRLAGVETQYF. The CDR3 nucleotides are TGTGCCAGCAGTCTTCGACTAGCGGGTGTGGAGACCCAGTACTTC.

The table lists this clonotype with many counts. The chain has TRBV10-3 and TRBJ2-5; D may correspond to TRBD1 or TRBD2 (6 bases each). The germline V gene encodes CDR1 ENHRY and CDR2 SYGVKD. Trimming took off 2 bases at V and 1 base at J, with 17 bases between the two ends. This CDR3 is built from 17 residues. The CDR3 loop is CAISEKGDGSFQETQYF. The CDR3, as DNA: TGTGCCATCAGTGAGAAGGGGGACGGGAGTTTCCAAGAGACCCAGTACTTC.

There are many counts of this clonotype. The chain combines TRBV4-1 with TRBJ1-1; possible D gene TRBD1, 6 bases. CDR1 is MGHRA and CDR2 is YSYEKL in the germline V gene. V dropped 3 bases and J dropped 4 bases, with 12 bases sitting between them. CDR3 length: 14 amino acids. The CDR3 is CASSHTGLSTEAFF. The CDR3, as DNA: TGCGCCAGCAGCCACACAGGGTTGAGCACTGAAGCTTTCTTT.

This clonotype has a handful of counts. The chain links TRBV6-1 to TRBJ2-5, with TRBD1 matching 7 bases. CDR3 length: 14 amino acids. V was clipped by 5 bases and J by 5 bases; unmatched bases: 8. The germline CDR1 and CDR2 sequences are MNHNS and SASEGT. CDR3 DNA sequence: TGTGCCAGCAGTAATACAGGGGAGAGGGAGACCCAGTACTTC. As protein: CASSNTGERETQYF.

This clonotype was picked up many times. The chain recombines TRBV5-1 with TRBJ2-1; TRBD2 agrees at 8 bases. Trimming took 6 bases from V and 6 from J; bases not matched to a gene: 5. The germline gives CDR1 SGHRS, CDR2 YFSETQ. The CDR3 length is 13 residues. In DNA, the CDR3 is TGCGCCAGCAAGGGACTAGACCTCAATGAGCAGTTCTTC. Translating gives CASKGLDLNEQFF.

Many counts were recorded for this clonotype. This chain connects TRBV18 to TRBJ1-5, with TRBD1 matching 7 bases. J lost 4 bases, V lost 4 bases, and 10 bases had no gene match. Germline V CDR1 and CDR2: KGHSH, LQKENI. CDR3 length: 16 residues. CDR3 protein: CASSLLRDSSNQPQHF. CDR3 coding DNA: TGTGCCAGCTCACTGCTCCGGGACAGCTCTAATCAGCCCCAGCATTTT.

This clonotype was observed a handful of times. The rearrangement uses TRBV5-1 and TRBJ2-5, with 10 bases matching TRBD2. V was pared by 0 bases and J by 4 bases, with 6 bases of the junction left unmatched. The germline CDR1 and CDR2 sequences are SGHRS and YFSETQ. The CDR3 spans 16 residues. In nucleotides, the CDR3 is TGCGCCAGCAGCTTGGGAATAGCGGGAGGCCGAGAGACCCAGTACTTC. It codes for CASSLGIAGGRETQYF.